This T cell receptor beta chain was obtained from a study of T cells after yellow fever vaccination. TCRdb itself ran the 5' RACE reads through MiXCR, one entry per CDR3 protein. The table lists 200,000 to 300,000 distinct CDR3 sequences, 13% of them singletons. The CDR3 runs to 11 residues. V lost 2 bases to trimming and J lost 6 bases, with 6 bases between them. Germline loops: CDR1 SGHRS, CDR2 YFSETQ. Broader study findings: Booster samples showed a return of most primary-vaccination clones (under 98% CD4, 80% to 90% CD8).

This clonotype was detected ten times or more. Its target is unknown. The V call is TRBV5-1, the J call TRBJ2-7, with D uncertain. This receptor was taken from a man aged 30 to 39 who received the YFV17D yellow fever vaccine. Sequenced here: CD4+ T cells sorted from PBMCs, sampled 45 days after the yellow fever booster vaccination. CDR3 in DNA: TGCGCCAGCAGCTTCGAACCCGAGCAGTACTTC. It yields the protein CASSFEPEQYF.